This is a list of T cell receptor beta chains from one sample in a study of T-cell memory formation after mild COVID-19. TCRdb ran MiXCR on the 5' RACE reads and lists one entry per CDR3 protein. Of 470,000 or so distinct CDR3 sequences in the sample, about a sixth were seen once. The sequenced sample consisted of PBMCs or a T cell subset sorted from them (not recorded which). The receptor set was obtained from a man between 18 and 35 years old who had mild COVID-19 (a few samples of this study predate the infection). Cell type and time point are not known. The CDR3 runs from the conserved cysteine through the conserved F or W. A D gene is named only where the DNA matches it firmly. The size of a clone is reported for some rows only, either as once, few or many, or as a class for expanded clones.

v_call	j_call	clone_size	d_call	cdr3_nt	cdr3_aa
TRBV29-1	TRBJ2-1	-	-	TGCAGCACCAGGGTGTACAATGAGCAGTTCTTC	CSTRVYNEQFF
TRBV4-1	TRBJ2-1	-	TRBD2	TGCGCCAGCAGCCAAGGGGCGGGGGGCCGGAGTGAGCAGTTCTTC	CASSQGAGGRSEQFF
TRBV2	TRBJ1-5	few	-	TGTGCCAGCAGTCCCCTAGGCATCTCTTATCAGCCCCAGCATTTT	CASSPLGISYQPQHF
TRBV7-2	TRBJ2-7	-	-	TGTGCCAGCGGGACGGTCCCCTACGAGCAGTACTTC	CASGTVPYEQYF
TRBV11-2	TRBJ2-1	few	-	TGTGCCAGCACCCGAGGCGGGGACTCCTACAATGAGCAGTTCTTC	CASTRGGDSYNEQFF
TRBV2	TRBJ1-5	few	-	TGTGCCAGCAACCTGGGCGGACCAATTCAGCCCCAGCATTTT	CASNLGGPIQPQHF
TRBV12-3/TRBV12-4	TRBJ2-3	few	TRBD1	TGTGCCAGCAGTTTATACCCGACCGGGACAGGGGAGTCAGATACGCAGTATTTT	CASSLYPTGTGESDTQYF
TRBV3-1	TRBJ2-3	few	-	TGTGCCAGCAGCCAACGGAGGGAAGATACGCAGTATTTT	CASSQRREDTQYF
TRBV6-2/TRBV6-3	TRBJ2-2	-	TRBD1	TGTGCCAGCAATGACAGGGCCGGGGAGCTGTTTTTT	CASNDRAGELFF
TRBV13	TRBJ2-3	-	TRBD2	TGTGCCAGCAGCTTTCGAGAGACTAGCCTCACAGATACGCAGTATTTT	CASSFRETSLTDTQYF
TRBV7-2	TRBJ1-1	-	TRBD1	TGTGCCAGCAGTTCTCAGGGGGGCGCTGAAGCTTTCTTT	CASSSQGGAEAFF
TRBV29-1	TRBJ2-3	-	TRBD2	TGCAGCGTTGAATGCGGGAGGTCCACAGATACGCAGTATTTT	CSVECGRSTDTQYF
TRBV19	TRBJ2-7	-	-	TGTGCCAGTAGGGACGACTCCTACGAGCAGTACTTC	CASRDDSYEQYF
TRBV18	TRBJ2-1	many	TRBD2	TGTGCCAGCTCACCAGCGGGGGGGCCCTACAATGAGCAGTTCTTC	CASSPAGGPYNEQFF
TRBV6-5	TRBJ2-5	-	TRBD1	TGTGCCAGCAGTTACCGGACAGGGGGGACCCAGTACTTC	CASSYRTGGTQYF
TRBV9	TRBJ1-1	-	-	TGTGCCAGCAGCGTAGTTAGGGACGGAAATACTGAAGCTTTCTTT	CASSVVRDGNTEAFF
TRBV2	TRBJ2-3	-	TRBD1	TGTGCCAGCCTCCGGACAGGGGCCACAGATACGCAGTATTTT	CASLRTGATDTQYF
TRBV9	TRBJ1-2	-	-	TGTGCCAGCAGCGCAACATGGGGCGCGAGCTATGGCTACACCTTC	CASSATWGASYGYTF
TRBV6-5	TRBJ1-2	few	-	TGTGCCAGCAACCCACTTTCGGGGGGGCACTATGGCTACACCTTC	CASNPLSGGHYGYTF
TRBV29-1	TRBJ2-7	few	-	TGCAGCGTTGAAAGGTTGGGGGGGGCCTCCTCCTACGAGCAGTACTTC	CSVERLGGASSYEQYF
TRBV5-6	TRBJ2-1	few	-	TGTGCCAGCAGCTCCGGTCCAATTCAAGGTTGGTTCTTC	CASSSGPIQGWFF
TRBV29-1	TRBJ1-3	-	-	TGCAGCGCCGCTGGGGGGTTTGGAAACACCATATATTTT	CSAAGGFGNTIYF
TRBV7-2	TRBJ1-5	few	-	TGTGCCAGCAGCTTAGCGCCCGGGAGGAAATCTGGTCAGCCCCAGCATTTT	CASSLAPGRKSGQPQHF
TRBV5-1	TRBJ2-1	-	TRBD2	TGCGCCAGCAGCTGGGGACTAGCGGGGGGGCCAGGTGAGCAGTTCTTC	CASSWGLAGGPGEQFF
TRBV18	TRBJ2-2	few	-	TGTGCCACCCGGGGAGCGAACACCGGGGAGCTGTTTTTT	CATRGANTGELFF
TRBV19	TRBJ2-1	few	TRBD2	TGTGCCAGTACCATGGGACTAGCGGGGGCTAATGAGCAGTTCTTC	CASTMGLAGANEQFF
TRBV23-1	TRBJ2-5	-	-	TGCGCCAGCGGCCGGGCCCACAAGTGGCTGTACTTC	CASGRAHKWLYF
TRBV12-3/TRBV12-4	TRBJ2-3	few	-	TGTGCCAGCAAGGTGCCAGGGGGGTCAGATACGCAGTATTTT	CASKVPGGSDTQYF
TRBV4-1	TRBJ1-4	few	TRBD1	TGCGCCAGCAGCCAAGGGACAGGGTTGGGTGAAAAACTGTTTTTT	CASSQGTGLGEKLFF
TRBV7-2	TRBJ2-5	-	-	TGTGCCAGCAGCTTAGTATCTAGGGACCAAGAGACCCAGTACTTC	CASSLVSRDQETQYF
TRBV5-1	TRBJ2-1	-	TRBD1	TGCGCCAGCAGCCTCTTCGACAGGGGAGATGAGCAGTTCTTC	CASSLFDRGDEQFF
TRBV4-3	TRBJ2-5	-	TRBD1	TGCGCCAGCAGCCCAGGGACAGCTGGTCGAGAGACCCAGTACTTC	CASSPGTAGRETQYF
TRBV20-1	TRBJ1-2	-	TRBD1	TGCAGTGCCACAGGGGACGGGGGTTATGGCTACACCTTC	CSATGDGGYGYTF